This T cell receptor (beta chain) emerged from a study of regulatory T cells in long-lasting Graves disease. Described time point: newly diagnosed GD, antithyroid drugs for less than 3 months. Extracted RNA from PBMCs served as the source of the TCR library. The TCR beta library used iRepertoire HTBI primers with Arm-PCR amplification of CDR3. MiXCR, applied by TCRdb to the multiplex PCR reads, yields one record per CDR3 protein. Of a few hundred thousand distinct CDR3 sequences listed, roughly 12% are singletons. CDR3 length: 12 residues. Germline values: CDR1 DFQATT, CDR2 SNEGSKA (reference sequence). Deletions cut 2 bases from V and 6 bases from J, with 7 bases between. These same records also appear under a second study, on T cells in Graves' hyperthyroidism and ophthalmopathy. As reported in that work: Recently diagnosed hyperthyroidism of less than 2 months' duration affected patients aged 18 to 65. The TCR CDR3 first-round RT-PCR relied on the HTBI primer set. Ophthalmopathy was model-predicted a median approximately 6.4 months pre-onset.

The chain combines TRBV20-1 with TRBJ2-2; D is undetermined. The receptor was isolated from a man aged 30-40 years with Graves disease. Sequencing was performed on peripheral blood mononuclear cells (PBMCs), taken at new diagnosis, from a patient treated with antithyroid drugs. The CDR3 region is CSARSVPGELFF. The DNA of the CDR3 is TGCAGTGCTAGAAGTGTACCCGGGGAGCTGTTTTTT.